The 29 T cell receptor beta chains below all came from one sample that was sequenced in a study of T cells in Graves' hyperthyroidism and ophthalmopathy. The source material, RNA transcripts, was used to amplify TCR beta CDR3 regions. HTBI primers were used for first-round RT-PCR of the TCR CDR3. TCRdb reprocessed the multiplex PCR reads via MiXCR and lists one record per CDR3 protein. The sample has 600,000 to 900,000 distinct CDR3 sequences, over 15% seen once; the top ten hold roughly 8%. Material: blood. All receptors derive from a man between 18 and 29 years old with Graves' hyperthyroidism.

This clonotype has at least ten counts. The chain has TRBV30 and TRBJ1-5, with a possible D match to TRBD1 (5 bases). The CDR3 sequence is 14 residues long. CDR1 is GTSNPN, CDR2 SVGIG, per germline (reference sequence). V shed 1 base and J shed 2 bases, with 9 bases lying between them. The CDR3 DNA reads TGTGCCTGGAGTGCAGGGACGGGCAATCAGCCCCAGCATTTT. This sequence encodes CAWSAGTGNQPQHF.

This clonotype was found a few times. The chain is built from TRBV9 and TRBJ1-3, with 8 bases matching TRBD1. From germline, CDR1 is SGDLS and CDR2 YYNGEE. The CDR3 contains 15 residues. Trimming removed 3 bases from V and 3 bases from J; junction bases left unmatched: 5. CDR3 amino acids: CASSAQTGDGNTIYF. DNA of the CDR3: TGTGCCAGCAGCGCCCAGACAGGGGATGGAAACACCATATATTTT.

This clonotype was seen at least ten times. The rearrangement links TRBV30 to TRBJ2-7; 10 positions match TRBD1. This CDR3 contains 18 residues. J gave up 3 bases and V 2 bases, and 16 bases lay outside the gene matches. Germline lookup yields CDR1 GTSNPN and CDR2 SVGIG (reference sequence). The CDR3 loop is CAWSTLDRGLVSNYEQYF. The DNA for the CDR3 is TGTGCCTGGAGTACCCTAGACAGGGGGCTCGTTTCAAACTACGAGCAGTACTTC. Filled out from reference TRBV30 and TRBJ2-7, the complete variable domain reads SQTIHQWPATLVQPVGSPLSLECTVEGTSNPNLYWYRQAAGRGLQLLFYSVGIGQISSEVPQNLSASRPQDRQFILSSKKLLLSDSGFYLCAWSTLDRGLVSNYEQYFGPGTRLTVT.

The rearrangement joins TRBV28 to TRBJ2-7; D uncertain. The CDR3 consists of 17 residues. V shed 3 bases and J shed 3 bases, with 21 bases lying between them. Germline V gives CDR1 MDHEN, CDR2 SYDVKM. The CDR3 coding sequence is TGTGCCAGCAGTTTTTTTGGTTTTTATGACGGAAACTACGAGCAGTACTTC. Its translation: CASSFFGFYDGNYEQYF.

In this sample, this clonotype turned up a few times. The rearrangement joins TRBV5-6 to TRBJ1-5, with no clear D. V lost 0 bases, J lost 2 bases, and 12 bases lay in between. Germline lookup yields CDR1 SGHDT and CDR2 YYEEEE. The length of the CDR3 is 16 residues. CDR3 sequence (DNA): TGTGCCAGCAGCTTGGCCTCGAGCTTCGGCAATCAGCCCCAGCATTTT. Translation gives CASSLASSFGNQPQHF.

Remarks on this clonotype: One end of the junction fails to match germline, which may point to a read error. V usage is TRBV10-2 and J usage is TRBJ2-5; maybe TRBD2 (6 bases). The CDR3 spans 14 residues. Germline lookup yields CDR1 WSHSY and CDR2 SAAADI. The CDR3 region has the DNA TGCACCAGCAGGAGAGCGGGCCAACGGGAGACCCAGTACTTC. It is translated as CTSRRAGQRETQYF.

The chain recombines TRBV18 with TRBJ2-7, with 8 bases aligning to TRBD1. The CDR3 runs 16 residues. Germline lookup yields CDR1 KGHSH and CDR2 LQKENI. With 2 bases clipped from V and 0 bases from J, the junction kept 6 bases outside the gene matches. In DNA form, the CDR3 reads TGTGCCAGCTCACCAATCTGGCAGGGGGCCTCCTACGAGCAGTACTTC. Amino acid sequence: CASSPIWQGASYEQYF.

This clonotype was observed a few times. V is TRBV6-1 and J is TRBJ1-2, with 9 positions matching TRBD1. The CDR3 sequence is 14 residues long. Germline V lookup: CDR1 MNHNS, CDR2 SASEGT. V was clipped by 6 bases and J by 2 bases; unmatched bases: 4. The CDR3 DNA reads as TGTGCCAGCAGGGCGGACAGGGGAAACTATGGCTACACCTTC. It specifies CASRADRGNYGYTF.

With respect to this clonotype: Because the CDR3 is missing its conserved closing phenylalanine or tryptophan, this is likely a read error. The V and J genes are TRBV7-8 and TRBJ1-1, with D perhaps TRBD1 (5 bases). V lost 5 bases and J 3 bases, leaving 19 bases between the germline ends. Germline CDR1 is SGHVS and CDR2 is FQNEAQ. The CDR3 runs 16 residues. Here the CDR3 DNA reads TGTGCCAGCAGCCCCCGCAGGGAATCCCCCTACACTGAAGCTTTCCTT. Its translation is CASSPRRESPYTEAFL.

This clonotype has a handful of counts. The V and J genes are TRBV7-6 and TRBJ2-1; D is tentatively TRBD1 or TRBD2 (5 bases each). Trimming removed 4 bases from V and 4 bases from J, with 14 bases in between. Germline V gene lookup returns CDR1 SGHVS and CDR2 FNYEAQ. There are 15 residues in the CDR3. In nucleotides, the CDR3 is TGTGCCAGCAGCTCCCCAGGGACGGTGTACAATGAGCAGTTCTTC. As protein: CASSSPGTVYNEQFF.

The CDR3 coding sequence is TGTGCCAGCAGCGTCGAGGGCCGTGATACGCAGTATTTT. This translates into CASSVEGRDTQYF. J is TRBJ2-3 and V is TRBV9, with D tentatively TRBD2 (5 bases). V lost 2 bases, J lost 6 bases, and 10 bases lay in between. The CDR3 spans 13 residues. In germline, CDR1 is SGDLS, CDR2 YYNGEE.

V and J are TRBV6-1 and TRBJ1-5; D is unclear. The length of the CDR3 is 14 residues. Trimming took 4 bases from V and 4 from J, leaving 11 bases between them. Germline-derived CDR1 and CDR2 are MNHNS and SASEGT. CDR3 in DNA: TGTGCCAGCAGTGGCCTAGGGAAAAATCAGCCCCAGCATTTT. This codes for CASSGLGKNQPQHF.

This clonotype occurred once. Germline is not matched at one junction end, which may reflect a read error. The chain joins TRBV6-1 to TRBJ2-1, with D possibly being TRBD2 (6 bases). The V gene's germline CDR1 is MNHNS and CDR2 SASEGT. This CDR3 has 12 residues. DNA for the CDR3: TGTGCCAGCATCGGGGGAGGAATTGAGCAGTGCTTC. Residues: CASIGGGIEQCF.

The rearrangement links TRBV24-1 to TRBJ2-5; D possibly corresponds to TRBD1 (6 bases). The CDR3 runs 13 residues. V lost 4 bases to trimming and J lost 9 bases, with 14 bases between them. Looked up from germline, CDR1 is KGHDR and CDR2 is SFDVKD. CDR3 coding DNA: TGTGCCACCAGTGACCCGATGGGGGCACCCCAGTACTTC. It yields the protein CATSDPMGAPQYF.

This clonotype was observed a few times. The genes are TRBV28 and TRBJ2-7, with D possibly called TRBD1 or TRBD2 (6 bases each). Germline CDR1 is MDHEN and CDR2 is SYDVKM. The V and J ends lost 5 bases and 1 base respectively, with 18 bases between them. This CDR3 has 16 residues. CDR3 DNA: TGTGCCAGCAGTATGCAGTGGGGGGCTGGGTCCTACGAGCAGTACTTC. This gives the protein CASSMQWGAGSYEQYF.

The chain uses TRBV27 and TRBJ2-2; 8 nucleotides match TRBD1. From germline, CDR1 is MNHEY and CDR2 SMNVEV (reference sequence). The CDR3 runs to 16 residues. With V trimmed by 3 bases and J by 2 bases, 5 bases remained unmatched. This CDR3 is CASSFSGTGNTGELFF. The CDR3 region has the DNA TGTGCCAGCAGTTTTTCGGGGACAGGAAACACCGGGGAGCTGTTTTTT.

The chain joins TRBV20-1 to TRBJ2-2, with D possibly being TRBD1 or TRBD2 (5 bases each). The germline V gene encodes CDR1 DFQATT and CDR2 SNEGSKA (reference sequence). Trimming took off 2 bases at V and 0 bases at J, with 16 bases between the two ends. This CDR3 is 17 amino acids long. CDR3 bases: TGCAGTGCTAGATCCTGGATGCAGGGACCGAACACCGGGGAGCTGTTTTTT. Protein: CSARSWMQGPNTGELFF.

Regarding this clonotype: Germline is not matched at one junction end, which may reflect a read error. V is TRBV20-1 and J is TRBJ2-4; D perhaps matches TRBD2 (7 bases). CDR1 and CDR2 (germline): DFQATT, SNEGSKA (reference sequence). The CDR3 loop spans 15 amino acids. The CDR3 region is CSARGGGRTKNIQYF. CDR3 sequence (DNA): TGCAGTGCTAGGGGGGGGGGGCGCACCAAAAACATCCAGTACTTC.

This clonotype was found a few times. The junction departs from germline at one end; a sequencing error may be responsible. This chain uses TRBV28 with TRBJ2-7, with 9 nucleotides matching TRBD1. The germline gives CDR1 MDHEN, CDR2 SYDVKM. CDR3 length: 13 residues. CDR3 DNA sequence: TGTGCCTGCAGGGGACAGGGTGCCTACGAGCAGTACTTC. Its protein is CACRGQGAYEQYF.

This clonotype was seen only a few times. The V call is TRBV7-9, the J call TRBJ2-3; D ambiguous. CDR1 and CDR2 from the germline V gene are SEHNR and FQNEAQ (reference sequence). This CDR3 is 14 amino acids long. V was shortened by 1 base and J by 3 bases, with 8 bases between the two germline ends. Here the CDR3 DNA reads TGTGCCAGCAGCTTAGGGTGGGCGACAGATACGCAGTATTTT. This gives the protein CASSLGWATDTQYF.

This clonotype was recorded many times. CDR3 sequence reads: CASSPEESSYNEQFF. The CDR3 DNA sequence: TGTGCCAGCAGTCCGGAGGAGAGCTCCTACAATGAGCAGTTCTTC. The J gene is TRBJ2-1, the V gene TRBV2; D is perhaps TRBD2 (5 bases). Germline V gene sequence: CDR1 SNHLY, CDR2 FYNNEI. The CDR3 length is 15 residues. Trimming cost V 5 bases and J 0 bases, with 11 bases left between them.

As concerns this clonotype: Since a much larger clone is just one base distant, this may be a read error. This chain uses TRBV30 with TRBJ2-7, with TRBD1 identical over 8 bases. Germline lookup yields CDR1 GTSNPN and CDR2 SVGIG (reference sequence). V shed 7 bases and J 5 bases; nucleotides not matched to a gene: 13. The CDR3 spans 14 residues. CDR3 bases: TGTGCCTCGACCGGACAGGGAGGTTCCCACGAGCAGTACTTC. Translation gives CASTGQGGSHEQYF.

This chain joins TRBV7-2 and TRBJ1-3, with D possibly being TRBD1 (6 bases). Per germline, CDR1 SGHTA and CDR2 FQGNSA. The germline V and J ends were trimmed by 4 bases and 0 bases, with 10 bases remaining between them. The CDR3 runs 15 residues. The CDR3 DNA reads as TGTGCCAGCAGCTGGGGGGGGCCCTCTGGAAACACCATATATTTT. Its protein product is CASSWGGPSGNTIYF. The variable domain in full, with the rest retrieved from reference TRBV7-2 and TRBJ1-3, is GAGVSQSPSNKVTEKGKDVELRCDPISGHTALYWYRQSLGQGLEFLIYFQGNSAPDKSGLPSDRFSAERTGGSVSTLTIQRTQQEDSAVYLCASSWGGPSGNTIYFGEGSWLTVV.

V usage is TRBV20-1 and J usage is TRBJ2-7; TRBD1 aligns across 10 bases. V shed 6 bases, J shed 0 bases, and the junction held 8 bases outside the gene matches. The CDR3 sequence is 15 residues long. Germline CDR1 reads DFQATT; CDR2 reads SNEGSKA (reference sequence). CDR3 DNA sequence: TGCAGTGCGCCAGACAGGGGGCTTAACTCCTACGAGCAGTACTTC. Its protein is CSAPDRGLNSYEQYF.

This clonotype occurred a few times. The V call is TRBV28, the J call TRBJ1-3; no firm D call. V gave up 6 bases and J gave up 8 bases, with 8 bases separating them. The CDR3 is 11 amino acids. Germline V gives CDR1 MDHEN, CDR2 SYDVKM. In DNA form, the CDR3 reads TGTGCCAGCAGGTTGAGGGACACCATATATTTT. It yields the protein CASRLRDTIYF.

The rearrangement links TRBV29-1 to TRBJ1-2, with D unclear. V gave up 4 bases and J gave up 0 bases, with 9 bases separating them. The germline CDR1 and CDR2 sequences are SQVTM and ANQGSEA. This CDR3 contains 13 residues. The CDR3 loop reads CSVGILANYGYTF. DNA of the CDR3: TGCAGCGTTGGAATATTAGCTAACTATGGCTACACCTTC.

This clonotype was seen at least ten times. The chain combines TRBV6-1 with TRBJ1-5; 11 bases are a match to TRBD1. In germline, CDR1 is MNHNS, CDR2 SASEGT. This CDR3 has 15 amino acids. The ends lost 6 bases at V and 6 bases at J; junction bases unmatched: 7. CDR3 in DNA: TGTGCCAGCAGCCGGACAGGGGGCACGGGTCAGCCCCAGCATTTT. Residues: CASSRTGGTGQPQHF.

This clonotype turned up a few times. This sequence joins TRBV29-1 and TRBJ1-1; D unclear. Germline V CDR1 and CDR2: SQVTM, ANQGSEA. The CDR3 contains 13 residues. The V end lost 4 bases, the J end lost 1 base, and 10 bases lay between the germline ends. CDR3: CSVVPDGNTEAFF. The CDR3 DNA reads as TGCAGCGTTGTCCCCGACGGGAACACTGAAGCTTTCTTT.

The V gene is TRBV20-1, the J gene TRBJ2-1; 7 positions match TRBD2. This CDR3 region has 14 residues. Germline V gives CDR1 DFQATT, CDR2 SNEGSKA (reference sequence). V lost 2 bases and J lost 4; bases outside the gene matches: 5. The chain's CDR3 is CSARTHSGYNEQFF. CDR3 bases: TGCAGTGCTAGAACCCATAGCGGGTACAATGAGCAGTTCTTC.